This T cell receptor (beta chain) was found in a study of OX40 agonist ivuxolimab in advanced cancers. Study information: Checkpoint inhibitors had been given previously to 35% to 50% of patients.

CDR1 SGHRS and CDR2 YFSETQ come from the germline V gene. The CDR3 sequence is 15 residues long. Trimming took 7 bases from V and 1 from J, leaving 17 bases between them. Data came from immunoSEQ multiplex PCR; TCRdb stores just in-frame clones and leaves some out. The top ten clones hold approximately 0.43% of a sample with 81,000 or so clones, 88% of them seen once. This clone was detected only once. Its matching antigen is unknown. General study points: The work left the antigen specificity of expanded peripheral T cells undetermined. At 0.1 to 3.0 mg/kg, CD4+ and CD8+ blood T cells expanded clonally by week 6.

Exclusion applied to patients with autoimmune disease history or systemic immunosuppression. V and J are TRBV5-1 and TRBJ1-1; D unclear. The TCR sequence derives from an adult with an advanced solid tumor such as melanoma, head and neck, liver or kidney cancer. This specimen consisted of CD4+ or CD8+ T cells sorted from blood, obtained in a trial of the OX40 agonist ivuxolimab. CDR3 sequence: CASSDLITRNTEAFF. The CDR3 DNA sequence: TGCGCCAGCTCCGACCTCATCACCAGGAACACTGAAGCTTTCTTT.